This T cell receptor beta chain was identified in a study of tumor-infiltrating lymphocytes in primary liver carcinoma. Findings of the study overall: The top-250-clone fraction was significantly higher in tumors than in blood (p = 0.039). Tumor region pairs outstripped tumor-adjacent and tumor-blood pairs in overlap. Researchers report that only about 7-24% of top clones turned up in all five tumor regions.

Starting material for RNA and DNA co-extraction consisted of about 17-31 mg of unsorted bulk tissue. Surgeons treated the primary liver carcinoma of the patients by surgical resection. As regards this clonotype: Its specificity is not known.

TCR beta cDNA was prepared out of approximately 500 ng total RNA by means of a constant-region primer. ARM-PCR was slightly modified, and three nested multiplex PCR rounds with it gave rise to the TCR beta libraries. A C-beta reverse primer and TRBV1-TRBV30 forward primers served in each of the first two PCR rounds, at roughly 10 cycles apiece. Each CDR3 protein is one row after TCRdb ran MiXCR on the multiplex PCR reads. The sample holds 50,000 to 65,000 distinct CDR3 sequences, about 71% seen once. Trimming took 5 bases from V and 8 from J; bases not matched to a gene: 18. From germline, CDR1 is MNHNS and CDR2 SASEGT. The CDR3 spans 16 residues.

Input material: liver tumor tissue from sampling region 4. As to subset: tumor region T4, right-lateral pole. This receptor was identified in a man aged 35-49 years with primary liver carcinoma and hepatitis B virus infection. The chain recombines TRBV6-1 with TRBJ2-7, with TRBD2 matching 7 bases. The chain's CDR3 is CASSPPGLPGGDKQYF. The CDR3 nucleotides are TGTGCCAGCAGTCCCCCGGGACTACCGGGAGGCGACAAGCAGTACTTC.